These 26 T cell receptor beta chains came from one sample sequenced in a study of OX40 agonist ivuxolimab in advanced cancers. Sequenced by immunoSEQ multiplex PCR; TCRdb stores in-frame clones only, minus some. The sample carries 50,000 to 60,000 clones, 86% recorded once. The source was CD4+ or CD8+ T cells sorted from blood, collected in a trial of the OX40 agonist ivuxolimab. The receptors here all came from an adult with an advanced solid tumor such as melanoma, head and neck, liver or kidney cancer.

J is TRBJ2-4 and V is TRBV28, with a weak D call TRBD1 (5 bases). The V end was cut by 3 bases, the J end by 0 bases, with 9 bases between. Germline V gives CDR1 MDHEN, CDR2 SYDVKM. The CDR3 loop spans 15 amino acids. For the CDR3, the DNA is TGTGCCAGCAGTTTTGGTGGGGCAGCCAAAAACATTCAGTACTTC. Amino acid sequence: CASSFGGAAKNIQYF.

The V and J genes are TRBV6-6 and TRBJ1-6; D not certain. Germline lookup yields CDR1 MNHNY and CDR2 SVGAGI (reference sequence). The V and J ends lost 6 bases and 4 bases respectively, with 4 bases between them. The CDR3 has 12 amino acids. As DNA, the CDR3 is TGTGCCAGCAGGATTTATAATTCACCCCTCCACTTT. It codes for CASRIYNSPLHF.

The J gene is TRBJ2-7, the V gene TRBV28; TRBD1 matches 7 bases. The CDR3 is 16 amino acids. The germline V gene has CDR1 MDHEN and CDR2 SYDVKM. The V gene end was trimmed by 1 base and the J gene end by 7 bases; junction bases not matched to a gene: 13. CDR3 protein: CASSLFYRGRLMEQYF. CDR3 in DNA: TGTGCCAGCAGTTTATTTTACAGGGGACGCTTGATGGAGCAGTACTTC.

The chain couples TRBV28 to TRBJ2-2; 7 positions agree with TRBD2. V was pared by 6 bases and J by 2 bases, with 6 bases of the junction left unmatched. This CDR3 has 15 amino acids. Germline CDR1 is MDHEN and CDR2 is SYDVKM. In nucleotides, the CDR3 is TGTGCCAGCAGATCTAGCGGTTACAACACCGGGGAGCTGTTTTTT. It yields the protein CASRSSGYNTGELFF.

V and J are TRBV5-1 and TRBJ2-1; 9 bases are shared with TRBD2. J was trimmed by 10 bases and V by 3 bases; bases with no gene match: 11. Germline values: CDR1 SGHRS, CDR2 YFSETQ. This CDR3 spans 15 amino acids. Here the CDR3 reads CASSSLSGSVWEQFF. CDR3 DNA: TGCGCCAGCAGCTCCCTTAGCGGGAGCGTTTGGGAGCAGTTCTTC.

CDR3 protein: CASSLNRGLNTEAFF. The CDR3 DNA sequence: TGTGCCAGCTCACTAAACAGGGGGCTTAACACTGAAGCTTTCTTT. The gene calls are TRBV18 and TRBJ1-1; 9 bases are shared with TRBD1. V lost 4 bases to trimming and J lost 2 bases; unmatched junction nucleotides: 5. The CDR3 consists of 15 residues. The germline gives CDR1 KGHSH, CDR2 LQKENI.

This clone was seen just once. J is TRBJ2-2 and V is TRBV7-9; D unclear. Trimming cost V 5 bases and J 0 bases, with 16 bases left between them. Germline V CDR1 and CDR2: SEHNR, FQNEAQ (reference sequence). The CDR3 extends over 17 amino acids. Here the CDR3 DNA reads TGTGCCAGCAGCCGGCCCTCGGCGACCGCGAACACCGGGGAGCTGTTTTTT. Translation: CASSRPSATANTGELFF.

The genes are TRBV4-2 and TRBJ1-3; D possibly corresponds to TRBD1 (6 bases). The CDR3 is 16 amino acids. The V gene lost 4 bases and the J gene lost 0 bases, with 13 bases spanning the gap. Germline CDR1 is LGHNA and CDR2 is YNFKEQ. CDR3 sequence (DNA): TGTGCCAGCAGCCCCAATACAGGGAGCTCTGGAAACACCATATATTTT. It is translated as CASSPNTGSSGNTIYF.

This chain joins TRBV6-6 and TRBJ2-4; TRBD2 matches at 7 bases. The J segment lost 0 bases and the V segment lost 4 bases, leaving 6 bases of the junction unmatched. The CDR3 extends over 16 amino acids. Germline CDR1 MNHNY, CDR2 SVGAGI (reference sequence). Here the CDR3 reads CASSSGGGVAKNIQYF. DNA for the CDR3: TGTGCCAGCAGTTCCGGGGGAGGGGTAGCCAAAAACATTCAGTACTTC.

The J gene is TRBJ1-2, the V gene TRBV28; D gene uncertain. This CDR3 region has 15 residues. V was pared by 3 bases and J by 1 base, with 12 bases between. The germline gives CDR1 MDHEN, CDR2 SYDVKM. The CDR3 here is CASSLRGKFNYGYTF. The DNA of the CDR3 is TGTGCCAGCAGTTTGAGAGGGAAATTTAACTATGGCTACACCTTC.

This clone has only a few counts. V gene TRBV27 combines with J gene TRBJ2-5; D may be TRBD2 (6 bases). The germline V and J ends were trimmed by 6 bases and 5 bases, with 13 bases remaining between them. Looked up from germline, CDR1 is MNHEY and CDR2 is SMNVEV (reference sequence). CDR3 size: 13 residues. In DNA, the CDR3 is TGTGCCAGCAGGGGTGGCGGGGAGGAGACCCAGTACTTC. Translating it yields CASRGGGEETQYF.

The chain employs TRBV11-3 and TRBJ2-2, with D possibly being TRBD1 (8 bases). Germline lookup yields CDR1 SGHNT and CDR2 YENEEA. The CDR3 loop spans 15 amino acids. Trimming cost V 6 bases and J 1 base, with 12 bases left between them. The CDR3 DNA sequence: TGTGCCAGCAGGCGGGGGACAGGGAACACCGGGGAGCTGTTTTTT. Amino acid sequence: CASRRGTGNTGELFF.

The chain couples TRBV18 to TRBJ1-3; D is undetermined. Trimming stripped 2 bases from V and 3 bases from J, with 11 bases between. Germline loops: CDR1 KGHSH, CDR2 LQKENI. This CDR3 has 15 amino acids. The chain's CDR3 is CASSPAGEGGNTIYF. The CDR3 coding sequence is TGTGCCAGCTCACCAGCGGGTGAGGGTGGAAACACCATATATTTT.

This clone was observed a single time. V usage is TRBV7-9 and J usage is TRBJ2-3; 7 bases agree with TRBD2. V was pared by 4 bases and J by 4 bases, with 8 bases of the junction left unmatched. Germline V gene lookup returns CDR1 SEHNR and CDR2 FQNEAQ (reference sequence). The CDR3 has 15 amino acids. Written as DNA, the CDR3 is TGTGCCAGCAGCTGGTTTCGGGCGGGAGCAGATACGCAGTATTTT. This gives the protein CASSWFRAGADTQYF.

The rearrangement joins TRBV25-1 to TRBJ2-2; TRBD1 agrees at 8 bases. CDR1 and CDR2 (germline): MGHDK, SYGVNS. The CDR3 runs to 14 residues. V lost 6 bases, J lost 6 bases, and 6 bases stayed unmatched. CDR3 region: CASRNRGSSGELFF. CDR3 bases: TGTGCCAGCAGAAACAGGGGGTCGTCCGGGGAGCTGTTTTTT.

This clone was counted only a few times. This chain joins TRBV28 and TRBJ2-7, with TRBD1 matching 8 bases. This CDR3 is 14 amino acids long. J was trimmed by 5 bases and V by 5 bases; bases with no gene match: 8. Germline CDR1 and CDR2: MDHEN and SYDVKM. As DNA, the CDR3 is TGTGCCAGCAGTGACCGGGACAGGATCCACGAGCAGTACTTC. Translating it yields CASSDRDRIHEQYF.

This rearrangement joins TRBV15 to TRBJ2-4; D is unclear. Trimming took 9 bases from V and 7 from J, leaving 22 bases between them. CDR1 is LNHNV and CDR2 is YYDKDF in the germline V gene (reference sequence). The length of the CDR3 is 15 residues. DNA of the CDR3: TGTGCCACATCCGCCTACGGGTACGGCTCGAACATTCAGTACTTC. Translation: CATSAYGYGSNIQYF.

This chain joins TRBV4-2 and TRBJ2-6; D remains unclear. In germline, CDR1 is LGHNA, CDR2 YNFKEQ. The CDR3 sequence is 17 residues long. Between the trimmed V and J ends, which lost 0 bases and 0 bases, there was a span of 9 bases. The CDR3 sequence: CASSQEWGGSGANVLTF. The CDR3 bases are TGTGCCAGCAGCCAAGAGTGGGGTGGCTCTGGGGCCAACGTCCTGACTTTC.

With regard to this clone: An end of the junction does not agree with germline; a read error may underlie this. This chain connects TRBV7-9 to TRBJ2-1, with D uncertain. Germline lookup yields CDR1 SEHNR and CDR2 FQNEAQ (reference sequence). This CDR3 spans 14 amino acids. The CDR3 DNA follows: TGTGCCAGCAGCACAGCGTTCTCCCACAATGAGCAGTTCTTC. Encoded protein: CASSTAFSHNEQFF.

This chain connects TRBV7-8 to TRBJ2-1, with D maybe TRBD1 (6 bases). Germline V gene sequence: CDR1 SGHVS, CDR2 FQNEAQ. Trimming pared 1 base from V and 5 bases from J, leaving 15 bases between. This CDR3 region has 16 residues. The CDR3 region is CASSLGTALHHNEQFF. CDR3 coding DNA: TGTGCCAGCAGCTTAGGGACAGCTTTACACCACAATGAGCAGTTCTTC.

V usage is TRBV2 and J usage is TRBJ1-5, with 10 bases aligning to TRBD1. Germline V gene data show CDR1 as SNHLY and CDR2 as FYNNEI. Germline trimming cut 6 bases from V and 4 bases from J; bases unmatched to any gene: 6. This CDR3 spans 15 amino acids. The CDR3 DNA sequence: TGTGCCAGCAGGAGAGGGACAGGGGCAAATCAGCCCCAGCATTTT. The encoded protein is CASRRGTGANQPQHF.

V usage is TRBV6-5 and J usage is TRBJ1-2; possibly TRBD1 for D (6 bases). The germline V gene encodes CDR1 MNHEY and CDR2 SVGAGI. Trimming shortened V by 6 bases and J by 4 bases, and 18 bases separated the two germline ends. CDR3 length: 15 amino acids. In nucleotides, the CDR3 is TGTGCCAGCAGCCGCACAGGGATAGACACCTATGGCTACACCTTC. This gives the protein CASSRTGIDTYGYTF.

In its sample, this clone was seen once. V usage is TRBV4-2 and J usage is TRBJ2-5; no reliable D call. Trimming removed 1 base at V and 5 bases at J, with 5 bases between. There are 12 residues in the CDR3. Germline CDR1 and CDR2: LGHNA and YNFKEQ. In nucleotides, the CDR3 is TGTGCCAGCAGCCAAGGTGGGGAGACCCAGTACTTC. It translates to CASSQGGETQYF.

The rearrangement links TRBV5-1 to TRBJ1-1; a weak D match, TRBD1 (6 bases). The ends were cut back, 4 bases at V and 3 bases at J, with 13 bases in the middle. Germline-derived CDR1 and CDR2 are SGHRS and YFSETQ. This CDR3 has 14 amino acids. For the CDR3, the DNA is TGCGCCAGCAGCGTACAGGGTCCGGACACTGAAGCTTTCTTT. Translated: CASSVQGPDTEAFF.

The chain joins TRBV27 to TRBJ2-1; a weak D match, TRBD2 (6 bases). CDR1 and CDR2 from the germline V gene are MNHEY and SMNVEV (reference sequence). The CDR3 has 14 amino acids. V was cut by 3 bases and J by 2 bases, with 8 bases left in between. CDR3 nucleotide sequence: TGTGCCAGCAGTTTGGAGGGAGCCTACAATGAGCAGTTCTTC. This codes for CASSLEGAYNEQFF.

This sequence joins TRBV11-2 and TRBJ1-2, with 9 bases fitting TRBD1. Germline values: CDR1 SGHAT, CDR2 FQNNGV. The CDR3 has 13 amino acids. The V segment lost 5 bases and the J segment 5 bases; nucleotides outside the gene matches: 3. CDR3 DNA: TGTGCCAGCAGCCCGGGACAGGGTTATGGCTACACCTTC. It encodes CASSPGQGYGYTF.